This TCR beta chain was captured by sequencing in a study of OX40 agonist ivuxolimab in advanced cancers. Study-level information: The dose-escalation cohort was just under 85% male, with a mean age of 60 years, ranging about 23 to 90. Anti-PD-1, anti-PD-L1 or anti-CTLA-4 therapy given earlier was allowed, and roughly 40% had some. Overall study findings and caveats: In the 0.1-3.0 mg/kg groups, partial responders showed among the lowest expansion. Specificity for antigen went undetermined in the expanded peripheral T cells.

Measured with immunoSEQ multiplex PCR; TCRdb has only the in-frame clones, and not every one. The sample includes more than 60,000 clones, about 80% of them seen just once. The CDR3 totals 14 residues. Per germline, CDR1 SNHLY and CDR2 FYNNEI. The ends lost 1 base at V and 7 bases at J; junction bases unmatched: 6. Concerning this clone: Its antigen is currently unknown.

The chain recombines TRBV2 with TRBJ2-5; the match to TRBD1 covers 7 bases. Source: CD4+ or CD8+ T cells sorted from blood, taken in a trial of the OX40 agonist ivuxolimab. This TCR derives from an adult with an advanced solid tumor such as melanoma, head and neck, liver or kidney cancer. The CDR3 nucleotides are TGTGCCAGCAGTGAAGAGTCAGGGGGTCGGACCCAGTACTTC. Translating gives CASSEESGGRTQYF.